These 29 T cell receptor beta chains came from one sample sequenced in a study of CD8+ T cells in alopecia areata (dated by TCRdb to the late 2010s). The treatment or condition label of this sample denotes: oral pan-JAK inhibitor, 5-10 mg twice daily. Libraries came from the immunoSEQ multiplex PCR assay. RNA was extracted from all samples and reverse transcribed into cDNA, which served as template for TCR sequencing. TCRdb limited this immuneACCESS table to in-frame rearrangements with V and J called. A share of clones is missing; checked studies link under half to unresolved V genes, and the rest is unexplained. This sample is represented by 200,000 to 250,000 clones; roughly two fifths of them were singletons. The ten largest clones add up to 0.45% to 0.55% of the sample. The specimen was CD4+ T cells sorted from blood, collected at roughly week 30, from a patient treated with tofacitinib. Receptors originate from a human donor with alopecia areata.

The rearrangement uses TRBV29-1 and TRBJ1-5, with 10 bases identical to TRBD1. The CDR3 length is 15 residues. Losses at the gene ends were 7 bases for V and 2 bases for J; bases not matched to a gene: 8. Germline loops: CDR1 SQVTM, CDR2 ANQGSEA. The CDR3 spells CSETKGQGCNQPQHF. In nucleotides, the CDR3 is TGCAGCGAGACGAAGGGACAGGGGTGCAATCAGCCCCAGCATTTT.

This clone came up a few times. This chain uses TRBV2 with TRBJ2-7; TRBD1 matches at 7 bases. Germline V gene sequence: CDR1 SNHLY, CDR2 FYNNEI. Trimming took 4 bases from V and 4 from J; bases not matched to a gene: 4. The CDR3 length is 13 residues. CDR3 DNA: TGTGCCAGCAGTGGAGACAGGGAATACGAGCAGTACTTC. Translated, it gives CASSGDREYEQYF. Full variable domain (outside the CDR3, taken from reference TRBV2 and TRBJ2-7): EPEVTQTPSHQVTQMGQEVILRCVPISNHLYFYWYRQILGQKVEFLVSFYNNEISEKSEIFDDQFSVERPDGSNFTLKIRSTKLEDSAMYFCASSGDREYEQYFGPGTRLTVT.

This clone turned up a few times. This rearrangement joins TRBV13 to TRBJ1-3; a possible D gene is TRBD1 (5 bases). The CDR3 contains 19 residues. Per the germline V gene, CDR1 is PRHDT and CDR2 is FYEKMQ (reference sequence). V was cut by 5 bases and J by 1 base, with 24 bases left in between. CDR3 region: CASSRLSSRGIPSGNTIYF. CDR3 nucleotide sequence: TGTGCCAGCAGCCGGCTCTCGTCCCGGGGGATTCCGTCTGGAAACACCATATATTTT.

This clone was found once. The chain joins TRBV9 to TRBJ1-4, with 11 bases that match TRBD1. The CDR3 spans 14 residues. V gave up 4 bases and J gave up 7 bases; unmatched junction bases: 3. The V gene's germline CDR1 is SGDLS and CDR2 YYNGEE. CDR3 nucleotide sequence: TGTGCCAGCAGCCCAGGGACAGGGGGTGAAAAACTGTTTTTT. It encodes CASSPGTGGEKLFF.

This clone was detected a few times. V usage is TRBV4-2 and J usage is TRBJ2-3, with 10 bases matching TRBD2. The V gene end was trimmed by 3 bases and the J gene end by 2 bases; junction bases not matched to a gene: 8. CDR1 is LGHNA and CDR2 is YNFKEQ in the germline V gene. CDR3 size: 17 residues. The CDR3 reads CASSQLRSGGPTDTQYF. The CDR3 DNA reads as TGTGCCAGCAGCCAGCTCCGTAGCGGGGGGCCCACAGATACGCAGTATTTT.

This sequence joins TRBV29-1 and TRBJ2-1; tentative D call: TRBD1 (6 bases). The V gene's germline CDR1 is SQVTM and CDR2 ANQGSEA. This CDR3 has 15 residues. V lost 6 bases and J 0 bases, leaving 15 bases between the germline ends. The CDR3 DNA sequence: TGCAGCGTGCTTTCAGGGGCATTCTCCTACAATGAGCAGTTCTTC. This encodes CSVLSGAFSYNEQFF.

This chain joins TRBV7-4 and TRBJ2-3; perhaps TRBD2 as D (6 bases). CDR1 and CDR2 from the germline V gene are SGHVT and SQSDAQ. The V end lost 1 base, the J end lost 0 bases, and 17 bases lay between the germline ends. CDR3 size: 18 residues. The CDR3 spells CASSLGRAGQDSTDTQYF. CDR3 bases: TGTGCCAGCAGCTTAGGGAGGGCCGGCCAGGATAGCACAGATACGCAGTATTTT.

The V call is TRBV6-5, the J call TRBJ1-1; unclear D gene. The V and J ends lost 2 bases and 8 bases respectively, with 12 bases between them. This CDR3 contains 13 residues. CDR1 and CDR2 (germline): MNHEY, SVGAGI. The CDR3 sequence is CASSYEAGSEAFF. CDR3 coding DNA: TGTGCCAGCAGTTACGAGGCGGGTTCAGAAGCTTTCTTT.

This chain joins TRBV10-3 and TRBJ1-1; D not resolved. Trimming removed 11 bases from V and 0 bases from J, with 13 bases in between. Germline V gene lookup returns CDR1 ENHRY and CDR2 SYGVKD. The CDR3 contains 13 residues. CDR3 residues: CAVRGSLNTEAFF. CDR3 bases: TGTGCCGTCCGCGGGTCCTTGAACACTGAAGCTTTCTTT.

This clone came up a few times. The V gene is TRBV30, the J gene TRBJ2-7; D is perhaps TRBD1 (6 bases). V lost 4 bases, J lost 5 bases, and 9 bases lay in between. Germline V gene sequence: CDR1 GTSNPN, CDR2 SVGIG (reference sequence). The length of the CDR3 is 11 residues. The CDR3 nucleotides read TGTGCCTGGAACAGGGTGCACGAGCAGTACTTC. This encodes CAWNRVHEQYF.

The V call is TRBV30, the J call TRBJ1-2; TRBD1 aligns across 8 bases. J lost 8 bases, V lost 0 bases, and 8 bases had no gene match. There are 14 residues in the CDR3. CDR1 is GTSNPN, CDR2 SVGIG, per germline (reference sequence). For the CDR3, the DNA is TGTGCCTGGAGTGTATCGGACAGGGTCAACGGCTACACCTTC. As protein: CAWSVSDRVNGYTF.

V and J are TRBV6-1 and TRBJ2-5, with 10 bases identical to TRBD2. Germline assignment: CDR1 MNHNS and CDR2 SASEGT. This CDR3 is built from 15 residues. V lost 4 bases, J lost 2 bases, and 4 bases stayed unmatched. CDR3 residues: CASSAQLAGQETQYF. The CDR3, as DNA: TGTGCCAGCAGTGCCCAACTAGCGGGACAAGAGACCCAGTACTTC.

V gene TRBV11-2 combines with J gene TRBJ2-1, with D possibly TRBD1 on 5 matching bases. Germline loops: CDR1 SGHAT, CDR2 FQNNGV. CDR3 length equals 14 residues. Trimming stripped 9 bases from V and 4 bases from J, with 16 bases between. The CDR3 here is CASKLGEYYNEQFF. The CDR3 nucleotides are TGTGCCAGTAAGCTAGGGGAATATTACAATGAGCAGTTCTTC.

For the CDR3, the DNA is TGTGCCAGTAGCCTGGGACTAGAAGAGACCCAGTACTTC. Amino acid sequence: CASSLGLEETQYF. The V call is TRBV19, the J call TRBJ2-5; 8 bases are shared with TRBD2. From germline, CDR1 is LNHDA and CDR2 SQIVND (reference sequence). The V segment lost 6 bases and the J segment 3 bases; nucleotides outside the gene matches: 3. The CDR3 consists of 13 residues.

Only a few counts were recorded for this clone. This chain connects TRBV4-2 to TRBJ2-7; 10 nucleotides agree with TRBD2. The CDR3 is made up of 18 amino acids. The germline gives CDR1 LGHNA, CDR2 YNFKEQ. Germline trimming cut 2 bases from V and 2 bases from J; bases unmatched to any gene: 12. The CDR3 region has the DNA TGTGCCAGCAGCCAAAAAAGCGGGGGGGCGGAGAATCCCTACGAGCAGTACTTC. This encodes CASSQKSGGAENPYEQYF.

In its sample, this clone was seen a few times. Other DNA sequences of this sample code for an identical CDR3. The rearrangement links TRBV20-1 to TRBJ2-7; TRBD2 might be the D (5 bases). This CDR3 has 11 residues. In germline, CDR1 is DFQATT, CDR2 SNEGSKA (reference sequence). V lost 5 bases to trimming and J lost 3 bases, with 8 bases between them. The chain's CDR3 is CSAEGSYEQYF. Written as DNA, the CDR3 is TGCAGTGCTGAGGGCAGCTACGAGCAGTACTTC.

This clone has just a few counts. The chain combines TRBV5-1 with TRBJ2-6; TRBD2 is a possible D gene (6 bases). The V gene lost 4 bases and the J gene lost 0 bases, with 23 bases spanning the gap. From germline, CDR1 is SGHRS and CDR2 YFSETQ. The CDR3 covers 20 residues. CDR3 nucleotide sequence: TGCGCCAGCAGCCTATCGGGGGTGCGGCCTACACCCTCTGGGGCCAACGTCCTGACTTTC. Protein: CASSLSGVRPTPSGANVLTF.

The chain couples TRBV7-3 to TRBJ2-6, with TRBD1 matching 8 bases. The CDR3 length is 19 residues. V lost 4 bases to trimming and J lost 0 bases; unmatched junction nucleotides: 11. Germline-derived CDR1 and CDR2 are SGHTA and FQGTGA. CDR3 amino acids: CASSYRPGTGASGANVLTF. The CDR3 region has the DNA TGTGCCAGCAGCTATCGCCCCGGGACAGGCGCCTCTGGGGCCAACGTCCTGACTTTC.

The chain uses TRBV25-1 and TRBJ2-5; D is unclear. The CDR3 runs to 15 residues. Looked up from germline, CDR1 is MGHDK and CDR2 is SYGVNS. Trimming cost V 3 bases and J 2 bases, with 13 bases left between them. DNA of the CDR3: TGTGCCAGCAGTGATAGGGAAACATCGCAAGAGACCCAGTACTTC. The encoded protein is CASSDRETSQETQYF.

The J gene is TRBJ1-2, the V gene TRBV29-1; 8 nucleotides agree with TRBD1. The junction had 7 bases not matched to a gene; V was cut back by 6 bases and J by 4 bases. Germline V gene sequence: CDR1 SQVTM, CDR2 ANQGSEA. The CDR3 spans 13 residues. This CDR3 is CSVRTDRVYGYTF. The CDR3 bases are TGCAGCGTGCGCACGGACAGGGTCTATGGCTACACCTTC.

The V and J genes are TRBV29-1 and TRBJ1-2, with D uncertain. The CDR3 is 15 residues long. Germline V gene lookup returns CDR1 SQVTM and CDR2 ANQGSEA. Trimming left V 4 bases short and J 1 base short, with 16 bases between. The CDR3 reads CSVGVSGGYNYGYTF. In nucleotides, the CDR3 is TGCAGCGTTGGCGTTTCGGGAGGTTATAACTATGGCTACACCTTC. Full variable domain (remainder filled in from reference TRBV29-1 and TRBJ1-2): SAVISQKPSRDICQRGTSLTIQCQVDSQVTMMFWYRQQPGQSLTLIATANQGSEATYESGFVIDKFPISRPNLTFSTLTVSNMSPEDSSIYLCSVGVSGGYNYGYTFGSGTRLTVV.

The V call is TRBV30, the J call TRBJ2-5; D gene unclear. There are 12 residues in the CDR3. The V gene lost 0 bases and the J gene lost 4 bases, with 6 bases spanning the gap. CDR1 GTSNPN and CDR2 SVGIG come from the germline V gene (reference sequence). The CDR3 DNA reads TGTGCCTGGAGTGTAGCTCGAGAGACCCAGTACTTC. Its protein product is CAWSVARETQYF.

The chain combines TRBV6-1 with TRBJ1-5; D is undetermined. CDR1 and CDR2 (germline): MNHNS, SASEGT. There are 11 residues in the CDR3. V was cut by 7 bases and J by 6 bases, with 7 bases left in between. CDR3 in DNA: TGTGCCAGCAATAATGGTCAGCCCCAGCATTTT. It is translated as CASNNGQPQHF.

This chain links TRBV4-1 with TRBJ1-2, with TRBD1 matching over 7 bases. This CDR3 has 15 amino acids. Looked up from germline, CDR1 is MGHRA and CDR2 is YSYEKL. Trimming at V came to 3 bases and at J to 6 bases, leaving 10 bases not matched to a gene. The DNA for the CDR3 is TGCGCCAGCAGCCACGGTAGACAGGGTTTCCATGGCTACACCTTC. Translation gives CASSHGRQGFHGYTF.

This clone was found many times. V gene TRBV2 combines with J gene TRBJ2-3, with a weak D call TRBD2 (6 bases). Looked up from germline, CDR1 is SNHLY and CDR2 is FYNNEI. The CDR3 runs to 12 residues. V was trimmed by 6 bases and J by 2 bases, leaving 6 bases between them. The CDR3 spells CASRDYTDTQYF. The CDR3 DNA reads TGTGCCAGCAGGGACTACACAGATACGCAGTATTTT.

This clone showed up just a few times. This rearrangement joins TRBV10-3 to TRBJ2-1, with D unclear. The CDR3 length is 15 residues. Germline values: CDR1 ENHRY, CDR2 SYGVKD. Trimming took off 0 bases at V and 3 bases at J, with 9 bases between the two ends. The CDR3 here is CAISESIPGYNEQFF. The DNA of the CDR3 is TGTGCCATCAGTGAGTCTATACCCGGCTACAATGAGCAGTTCTTC.

This rearrangement joins TRBV4-1 to TRBJ2-2, with unresolved D. CDR3 length: 12 residues. Trimming removed 1 base from V and 4 bases from J, with 1 base in between. CDR1 is MGHRA, CDR2 YSYEKL, per germline. The CDR3 here is CASSQATGELFF. The CDR3 bases are TGCGCCAGCAGCCAAGCCACCGGGGAGCTGTTTTTT.

The chain is built from TRBV4-1 and TRBJ2-7; TRBD2 agrees at 9 bases. CDR3 length: 16 residues. Germline V gene data show CDR1 as MGHRA and CDR2 as YSYEKL. After removal of 4 bases from V and 4 bases from J, the junction contained 11 bases not matched to a gene. The CDR3 reads CASSRGAASGKYEQYF. The CDR3 DNA reads TGCGCCAGCAGCCGAGGGGCGGCTAGCGGGAAGTACGAGCAGTACTTC.

The rearrangement joins TRBV12-5 to TRBJ2-7; weak D call: TRBD1 (5 bases). Germline V CDR1 and CDR2: LGHNT, FRNRAP. The CDR3 extends over 11 amino acids. Trimming removed 6 bases from V and 4 bases from J, with 7 bases in between. CDR3 sequence: CASGSGYEQYF. In nucleotides, the CDR3 is TGTGCTAGTGGCTCAGGGTACGAGCAGTACTTC.